This T cell receptor beta chain was recovered during a study of cytomegalovirus exposure and HLA in healthy donors. Study-wide results and caveats: The authors enumerated 150 to 200 TCR beta chains as linked to cytomegalovirus.

Points on this clone: Its target is not known.

The PCR made use of 60 Vbeta and 13 Jbeta primers. TCRdb's table, derived via immunoSEQ multiplex PCR, lists solely in-frame clones and lacks some. The repertoire table contains roughly 60,000 clones. Losses at the gene ends were 3 bases for V and 3 bases for J; bases not matched to a gene: 5. This CDR3 comprises 15 residues. Germline V lookup: CDR1 KGHSH, CDR2 LQKENI. Sequencing was done on a sample of PBMCs. This receptor was taken from a woman younger than 30 in good health and CMV-seronegative. The V and J genes are TRBV18 and TRBJ2-5, with 9 bases fitting TRBD2. The CDR3 DNA reads as TGTGCCAGCTCACCTGTAGCGGGGGAGAAAGAGACCCAGTACTTC. This codes for CASSPVAGEKETQYF.